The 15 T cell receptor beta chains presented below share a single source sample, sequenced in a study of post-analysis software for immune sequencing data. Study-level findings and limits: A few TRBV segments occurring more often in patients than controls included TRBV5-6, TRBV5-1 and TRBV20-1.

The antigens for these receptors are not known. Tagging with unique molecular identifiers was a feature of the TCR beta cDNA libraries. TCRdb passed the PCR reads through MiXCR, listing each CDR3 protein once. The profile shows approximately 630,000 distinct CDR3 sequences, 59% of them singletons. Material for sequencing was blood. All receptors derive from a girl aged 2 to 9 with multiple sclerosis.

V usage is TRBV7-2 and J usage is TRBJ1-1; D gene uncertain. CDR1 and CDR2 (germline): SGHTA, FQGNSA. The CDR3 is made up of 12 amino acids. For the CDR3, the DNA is TGTGCTCTGGGGAGCGGGAACACTGAAGCTTTCTTT. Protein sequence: CALGSGNTEAFF.

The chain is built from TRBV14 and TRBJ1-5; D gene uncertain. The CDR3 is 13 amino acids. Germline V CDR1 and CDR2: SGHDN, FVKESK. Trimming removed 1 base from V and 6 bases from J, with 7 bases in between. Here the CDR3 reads CASSQGPFQPQHF. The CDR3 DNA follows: TGTGCCAGCAGCCAAGGGCCCTTTCAGCCCCAGCATTTT.

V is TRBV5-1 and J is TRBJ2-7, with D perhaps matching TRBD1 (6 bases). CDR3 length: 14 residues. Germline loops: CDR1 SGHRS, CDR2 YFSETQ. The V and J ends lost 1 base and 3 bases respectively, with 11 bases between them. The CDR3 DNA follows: TGCGCCAGCAGCTTGCCTGCAGGGGACTACGAGCAGTACTTC. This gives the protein CASSLPAGDYEQYF.

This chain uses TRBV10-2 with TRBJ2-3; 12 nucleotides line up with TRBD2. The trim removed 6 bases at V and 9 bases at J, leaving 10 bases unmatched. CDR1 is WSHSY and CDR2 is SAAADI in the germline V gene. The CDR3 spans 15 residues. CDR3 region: CASRRTSGIAETQYF. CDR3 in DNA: TGCGCCAGCAGAAGGACTAGCGGGATTGCGGAAACGCAGTATTTT.

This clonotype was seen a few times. CDR3 sequence (DNA): TGCAGCGCTGTCCTTGGGCGGTGGGGGGCCAACGTCCTGACTTTC. The encoded protein is CSAVLGRWGANVLTF. The chain combines TRBV29-1 with TRBJ2-6; no definite D call. CDR1 is SQVTM, CDR2 ANQGSEA, per germline. V gave up 7 bases and J gave up 4 bases, with 17 bases separating them. This CDR3 comprises 15 residues.

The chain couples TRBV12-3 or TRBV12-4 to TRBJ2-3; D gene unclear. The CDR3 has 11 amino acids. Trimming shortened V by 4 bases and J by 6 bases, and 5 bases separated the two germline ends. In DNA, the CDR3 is TGTGCCAGCAGTTCCTGGGATACGCAGTATTTT. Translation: CASSSWDTQYF.

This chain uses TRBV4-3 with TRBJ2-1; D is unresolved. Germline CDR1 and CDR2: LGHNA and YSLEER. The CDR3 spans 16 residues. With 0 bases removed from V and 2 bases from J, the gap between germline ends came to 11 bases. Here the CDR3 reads CASSQEGGLPYNEQFF. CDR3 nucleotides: TGCGCCAGCAGCCAAGAGGGCGGCCTACCCTACAATGAGCAGTTCTTC.

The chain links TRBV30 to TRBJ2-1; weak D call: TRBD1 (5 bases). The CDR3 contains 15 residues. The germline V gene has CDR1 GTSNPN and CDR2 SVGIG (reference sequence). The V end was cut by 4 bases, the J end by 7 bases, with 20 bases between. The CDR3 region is CAWTRRWEGANEQFF. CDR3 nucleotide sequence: TGTGCCTGGACCCGAAGATGGGAAGGGGCTAATGAGCAGTTCTTC.

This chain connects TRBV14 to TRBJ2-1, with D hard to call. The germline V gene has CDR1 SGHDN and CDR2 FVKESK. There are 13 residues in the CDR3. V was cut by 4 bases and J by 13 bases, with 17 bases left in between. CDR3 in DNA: TGTGCCAGCAGCCTTAAGGTGGGCAGTAAACAGTTCTTC. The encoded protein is CASSLKVGSKQFF.

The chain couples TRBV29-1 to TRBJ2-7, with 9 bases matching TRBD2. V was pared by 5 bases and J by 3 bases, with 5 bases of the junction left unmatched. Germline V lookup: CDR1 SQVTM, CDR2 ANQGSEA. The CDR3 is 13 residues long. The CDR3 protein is CSVRTSEFYEQYF. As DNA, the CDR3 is TGCAGCGTTAGGACTAGCGAGTTCTACGAGCAGTACTTC.

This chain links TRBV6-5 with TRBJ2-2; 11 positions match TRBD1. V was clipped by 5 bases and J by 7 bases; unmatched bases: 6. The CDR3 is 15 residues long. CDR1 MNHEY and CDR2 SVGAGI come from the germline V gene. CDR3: CASSPWTGGFGELFF. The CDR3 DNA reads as TGTGCCAGCAGTCCCTGGACAGGGGGCTTCGGGGAGCTGTTTTTT.

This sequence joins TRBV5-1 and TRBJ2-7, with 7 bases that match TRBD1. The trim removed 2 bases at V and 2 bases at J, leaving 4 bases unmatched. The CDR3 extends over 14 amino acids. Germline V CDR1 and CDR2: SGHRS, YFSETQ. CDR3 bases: TGCGCCAGCAGCTTAAAGGGGGCCGCCTACGAGCAGTACTTC. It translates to CASSLKGAAYEQYF. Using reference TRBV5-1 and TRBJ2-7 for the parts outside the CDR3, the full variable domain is KAGVTQTPRYLIKTRGQQVTLSCSPISGHRSVSWYQQTPGQGLQFLFEYFSETQRNKGNFPGRFSGRQFSNSRSEMNVSTLELGDSALYLCASSLKGAAYEQYFGPGTRLTVT.

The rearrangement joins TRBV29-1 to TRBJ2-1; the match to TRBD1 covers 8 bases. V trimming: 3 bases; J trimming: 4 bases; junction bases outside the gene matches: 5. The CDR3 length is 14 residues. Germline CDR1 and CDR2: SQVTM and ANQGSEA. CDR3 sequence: CSVEAGGFYNEQFF. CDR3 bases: TGCAGCGTTGAGGCAGGGGGCTTTTACAATGAGCAGTTCTTC.

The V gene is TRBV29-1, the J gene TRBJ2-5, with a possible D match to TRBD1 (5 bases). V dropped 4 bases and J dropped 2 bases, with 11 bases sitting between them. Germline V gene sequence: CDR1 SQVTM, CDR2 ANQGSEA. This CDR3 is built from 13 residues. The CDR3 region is CSVVRQTQETQYF. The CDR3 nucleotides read TGCAGCGTTGTAAGACAGACTCAAGAGACCCAGTACTTC.

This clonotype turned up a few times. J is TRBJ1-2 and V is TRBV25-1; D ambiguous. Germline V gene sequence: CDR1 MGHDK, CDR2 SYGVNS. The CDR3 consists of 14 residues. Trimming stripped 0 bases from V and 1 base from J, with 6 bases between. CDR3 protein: CASSEYSFNYGYTF. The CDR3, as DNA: TGTGCCAGCAGTGAATATTCTTTTAACTATGGCTACACCTTC.